The entry below gives a single TCR beta chain sequence along with its context. What this receptor recognizes is not known. No base-level quality is on record; no much larger clone is a single base apart. In total, about 650 healthy bone marrow donors made up the cohort. At the time of sampling, every cohort member was nominally healthy, though immune exposures that went unrecorded were likely present. The donor was CMV seropositive and belonged to the group of 250 to 300 seropositive cohort members. Every donor gave a peripheral blood sample, and the peripheral blood mononuclear cells from that sample were used for TCR beta sequencing. Genomic DNA extraction from the blood cell samples was performed with the Qiagen DNeasy Blood Extraction Kit. The data originate from a study of cytomegalovirus exposure and HLA in healthy donors (dated by TCRdb to the late 2010s). Background for the entire study: In an earlier analysis of 587 of the donors, 276 Gb of sequence data and roughly 100 million unique TCR beta sequences from roughly 180 million T cells were reported. Roughly 320 gigabases of sequencing data and roughly 80 million unique TCR sequences made up an early release that covered approximately 700 HLA-typed donors. Of the approximately 370 genotyped donors, 81% were placed in the genetic ancestry cluster associated with self-reported Caucasian donors. The study aimed to test whether cataloging public T cell receptors could reveal signatures of past pathogen exposure. Using immunosequencing, the study profiled T cell repertoires from 666 subjects and related those repertoires to cytomegalovirus serostatus. Besides the first cohort of roughly 640 subjects, a separate validation cohort made up of 95 to 150 different subjects was used. To predict cytomegalovirus infection status, the study brought together high-throughput TCR immunosequencing, statistical association of individual TCRs with disease status, and machine learning. A later analysis re-examined previously published TCR beta repertoires from several hundred donors and added high-resolution HLA genotyping to investigate patterns of TCR occurrence. The later analysis used no new phenotypic data to find candidate immune exposures, relying instead on TCR beta sequences and their occurrence across donors. An earlier analysis of approximately 580 of the donors used high-throughput TCR beta sequencing to judge whether each TCR beta V gene segment behaved as functional or pseudogenic. Donor age, sex, ethnicity and CMV serostatus were compiled together with the repertoire data. A later genetic analysis used genome-wide SNP genotypes for about 60% of the roughly 700 donors, treating that subset as a discovery cohort. Every repertoire in the discovery cohort had been generated on one and the same sequencing platform. Both class I and class II loci were covered by HLA typing, at four-digit resolution. The number of donors typed differed by locus, with roughly 629-640 for A, B, C, DRB1 and DQB1, 522 for DQA1, 600 to 610 for DPA1, and roughly 450 for DPB1. Four to six DR-DQ haplotypes were handled as single units for association and clustering, since linkage in the cohort was strong. Across 300 to 500 genotyped donors of the cohort, an average of roughly 230,000 unique TCR beta nucleotide sequences per donor were sequenced, and 15% to 20% of those sequences were non-productive. The full study reports these points: Strong co-occurrence of HLA alleles, especially DR and DQ, made assigning TCR associations to individual alleles difficult. Compared with the roughly 700-donor mean, donors in an Asian-associated ancestry cluster had fewer N-insertions in productive TCRs, according to a later genetic analysis. A cluster of highly shared sequence variants was judged likely to be a technical artifact of the sequencing pipeline. Several of the top co-occurrence clusters appeared to be linked to parvovirus B19, influenza, CMV and Epstein-Barr virus, according to a later analysis. Correlated functional status among segregating V segments might reflect linkage disequilibrium, but an unknown experimental factor could not be ruled out. The authors suggested that the approach could potentially be generalized to other disease states and immunological phenotypes. A later analysis found that HLA-associated TCR beta chains were more clonally expanded and had lower generation probabilities than equally common non-associated chains. A further reported finding was that TCR beta sequences accurately predicted the HLA-A and HLA-B alleles for most subjects in the first cohort. In a later analysis, TCR association rates were found to vary across HLA loci, with the most associated TCRs seen for DRB1 alleles and the fewest for HLA-C alleles. This cohort had only TCR beta chains sequenced, and the lack of alpha or paired-chain data limited which features could be detected. In an earlier analysis of several hundred of the donors, most TCR beta V segments were observed in productive rearrangements about 90% or about 30% of the time, broadly matching IMGT annotations. At a false discovery rate of 0.05, a later analysis linked fewer than 20,000 TCR beta sequences to specific HLA alleles. The 87-base-pair reads could not distinguish some IMGT-functional V segments, including TRBV6-2 and TRBV6-3, so those segments were excluded. V-gene and J-gene trimming of TCR beta chains was associated with a missense DCLRE1C variant in a later genetic analysis, and the association was replicated in an independent cohort. Because HLA typing was unavailable for some donors at each locus, only the typed subset was used in association tests. Because counts were too low, approximately 15 rarely observed V segments, including chromosome 9 orphons, were excluded from the earlier analysis of around 590 of the donors. While some public TCRs were present in many individuals, most TCR sequences turned up only very rarely across donors. Cytomegalovirus status was reported to be diagnosed by the classifier with high specificity and sensitivity in both the original and validation cohorts. In vitro tests confirmed that a few of the cytomegalovirus-associated TCR beta chains recognize cytomegalovirus antigens. Presence/absence analyses assumed roughly uniform sequencing depth across donors, an assumption that may not hold. The study gave a list of under 200 TCR beta chains associated with cytomegalovirus. The only immune exposure information available for the cohort was CMV serostatus. According to a later analysis, most CMV-associated TCR beta chains appeared to be HLA-restricted, and the HLA associations seemed to be driven largely by CMV exposure.

The junction shows trimming of 4 bases on V and 3 bases on J, plus 6 bases between the germline ends. Sequences ENHRY (CDR1) and SYGVKD (CDR2) are obtained from the germline V gene. CDR3 length: 12 amino acids, cysteine to phenylalanine. The retained sequence is limited to the CDR3, 36 bases, with the frame set at the first base. To prepare the library, the immunoSEQ multiplex PCR assay was applied. For the multiplex PCR, a mixture combining 60 forward primers for TCR Vbeta segments and 13 reverse primers for TCR Jbeta segments was used. A multiplex PCR assay on genomic DNA amplified the CDR3 region of rearranged TCR beta genes. The Illumina HiSeq System was used to sequence the amplified TCR beta libraries as 87-base-pair reads. The paper's data handling went like this. Across the 500 to 750 repertoires, a later analysis counted 78 million or so unique TCR beta chains, roughly 11 million of which were shared by at least two donors. Raw reads were error-corrected and collapsed into unique sequences with a nearest-neighbor algorithm that merged closely related sequences to remove PCR and sequencing errors. To assign V, D and J gene segments, CDR3 sequences were aligned to IMGT reference sequences. Each retained sequence needed at least a six-nucleotide match to both a V gene segment and a J gene segment. Rearrangements were called productive when the CDR3 lacked stop codons and stayed in frame with V and J; all others were non-productive. Following IMGT convention, CDR3 was defined as the stretch from the second conserved V-encoded cysteine up to the conserved J-encoded phenylalanine. Sequences without an unambiguous match to a single V gene segment were excluded from the earlier analysis of 450 to 750 of the donors. An earlier analysis of 500 to 600 of the donors classified V segments as functional when productive rearrangements were above 56.7% and as segregating when the standard deviation between donors was above 5%. A statistical classification framework was built to diagnose cytomegalovirus status from the catalog of TCR beta chain sequences. V and J gene assignment, in a later analysis, came from comparing TCR nucleotide sequences with IMGT/GENE-DB human TR gene sequences. Using the TCRdist pipeline, a later analysis assigned CDR3 sequences along with most-parsimonious VDJ recombination scenarios. A later analysis defined each TCR beta chain by its CDR3 amino acid sequence plus V-gene family, and excluded reads lacking a unique V-gene family. As a way to deal with suspected cross-contamination and a sequencing artifact, a later analysis dropped 450 to 600 nucleotide sequences that were highly shared and had low generation probability. In a later analysis, a clonal expansion index for each public chain was calculated from normalized within-repertoire ranks of inferred template counts. Generation probabilities in a later analysis came from a VDJ recombination model fitted to out-of-frame rearrangements, and those results were checked against IGoR. A later analysis scored TCR-TCR, TCR-HLA and TCR-CMV co-occurrence with hypergeometric tests, applying a repertoire-size bias correction to TCR pairs. A later analysis estimated false discovery rates by permuting HLA or CMV assignments 20 times. In a later analysis, co-occurring TCRs were grouped using DBSCAN, and TCRdist sequence similarity was added for clustering within HLA-allele-positive subsets. Repertoires with fewer than 30,000 or more than 120,000 public chains were left out of co-occurrence clustering, as were several repertoires with anomalous nucleotide sharing. TCRdb carries this immuneACCESS record with in-frame sequences only. Its versions omit some clonotypes, under half of them owing to an unresolved V gene in the studies checked, with the rest unexplained. V, J and clone size reflect that table, while D and trimming were determined from the DNA. The sample table lists 150,000 to 250,000 clones, roughly 85% of them with a count of one. In total, the top ten clones hold 4% to 4.5% of the sample.

This TCR was recovered from a woman aged 30 to 39 in good health and CMV-seropositive. Source material: PBMCs. Recombination joined TRBV10-3 with TRBJ1-2, and perhaps TRBD1 as D gene, on 6 matching bases. DNA sequence: TGTGCCATCAGTGGGACAGACTATGGCTACACCTTC. It codes for CAISGTDYGYTF.